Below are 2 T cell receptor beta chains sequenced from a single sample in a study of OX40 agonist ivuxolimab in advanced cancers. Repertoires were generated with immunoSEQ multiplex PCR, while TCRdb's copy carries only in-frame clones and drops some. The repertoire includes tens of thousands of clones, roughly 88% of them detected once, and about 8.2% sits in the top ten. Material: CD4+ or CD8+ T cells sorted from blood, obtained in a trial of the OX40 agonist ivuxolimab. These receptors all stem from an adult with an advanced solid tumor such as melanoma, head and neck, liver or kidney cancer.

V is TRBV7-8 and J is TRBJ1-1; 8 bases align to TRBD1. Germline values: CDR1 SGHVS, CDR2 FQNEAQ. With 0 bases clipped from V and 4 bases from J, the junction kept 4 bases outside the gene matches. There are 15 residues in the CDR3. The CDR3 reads CASSLAQGAGTEAFF. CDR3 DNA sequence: TGTGCCAGCAGCTTAGCGCAGGGGGCGGGCACTGAAGCTTTCTTT.

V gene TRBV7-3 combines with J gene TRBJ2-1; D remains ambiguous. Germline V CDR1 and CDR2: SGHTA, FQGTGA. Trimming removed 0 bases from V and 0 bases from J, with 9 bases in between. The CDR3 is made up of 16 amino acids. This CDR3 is CASSLTGPSSYNEQFF. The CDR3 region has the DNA TGTGCCAGCAGCTTAACAGGGCCAAGCTCCTACAATGAGCAGTTCTTC.